Below, 7 T cell receptor beta chains from the same sample are listed, as sequenced in a study of shared clonotypes between healthy human individuals. Method: immunoSEQ multiplex PCR; TCRdb's copy keeps in-frame clones and lacks some. The sample yields over 2 million clones, roughly 94% seen once. The specimen was naive CD4+ T cells sorted from blood. Regarding subset: CD45RA+ positively selected. The receptor set was obtained from a man between 18 and 29 years old in good health.

CDR3 bases: TGTGCCAGCAGGTATAACAGCAATCAGCCCCAGCATTTT. Translated, it gives CASRYNSNQPQHF. The V call is TRBV2, the J call TRBJ1-5; D is undetermined. The V gene lost 6 bases and the J gene lost 1 base, with 7 bases spanning the gap. The CDR3 runs to 13 residues. The V gene's germline CDR1 is SNHLY and CDR2 FYNNEI.

The chain carries TRBV6-1 and TRBJ2-1, with 7 bases identical to TRBD2. J was trimmed by 2 bases and V by 10 bases; bases with no gene match: 8. The CDR3 is made up of 14 amino acids. The germline V gene has CDR1 MNHNS and CDR2 SASEGT. The CDR3 sequence is CATPAGVAYNEQFF. The CDR3 nucleotides read TGTGCCACCCCCGCGGGAGTTGCCTACAATGAGCAGTTCTTC.

The chain couples TRBV4-1 to TRBJ2-5; D may be TRBD1 or TRBD2 (5 bases each). Per the germline V gene, CDR1 is MGHRA and CDR2 is YSYEKL. V shed 0 bases and J shed 2 bases, with 13 bases lying between them. The CDR3 covers 16 residues. The DNA of the CDR3 is TGCGCCAGCAGCCAAGAGAGCCAGGGACGACAAGAGACCCAGTACTTC. It yields the protein CASSQESQGRQETQYF.

CDR3 coding DNA: TGCTCCCGGCCCTGGCCTACCCTAGCGACCACTAGCACAGATACGCAGTATTTT. This codes for CSRPWPTLATTSTDTQYF. This chain links TRBV5-1 with TRBJ2-3; possibly TRBD2 for D (6 bases). Germline V CDR1 and CDR2: SGHRS, YFSETQ. This CDR3 comprises 18 residues. Filled out from reference TRBV5-1 and TRBJ2-3, the complete variable domain reads KAGVTQTPRYLIKTRGQQVTLSCSPISGHRSVSWYQQTPGQGLQFLFEYFSETQRNKGNFPGRFSGRQFSNSRSEMNVSTLELGDSALYLCSRPWPTLATTSTDTQYFGPGTRLTVL.

The CDR3 sequence: CASSKEQRDEQFF. For the CDR3, the DNA is TGTGCCAGCAGCAAAGAACAGCGGGACGAGCAGTTCTTC. The chain uses TRBV21-1 and TRBJ2-1; the table's D call, TRBD2, was not checked against the DNA. TRBV21-1 is tagged as a pseudogene. The CDR3 length is 13 residues.

V and J are TRBV9 and TRBJ1-3; the D is unclear. The CDR3 totals 14 residues. V lost 4 bases and J 6 bases, leaving 14 bases between the germline ends. CDR1 is SGDLS and CDR2 is YYNGEE in the germline V gene. The CDR3 DNA reads TGTGCCAGCAGCCCCCACACGTCGGTAAACACCATATATTTT. Translation gives CASSPHTSVNTIYF. The whole variable domain, remainder taken from reference TRBV9 and TRBJ1-3, is DSGVTQTPKHLITATGQRVTLRCSPRSGDLSVYWYQQSLDQGLQFLIQYYNGEERAKGNILERFSAQQFPDLHSELNLSSLELGDSALYFCASSPHTSVNTIYFGEGSWLTVV.

The chain couples TRBV10-3 to TRBJ2-5, with D perhaps TRBD1 (6 bases). The CDR3 covers 15 residues. The V gene lost 5 bases and the J gene lost 0 bases, with 13 bases spanning the gap. Germline V CDR1 and CDR2: ENHRY, SYGVKD. This CDR3 reads CAISWTETNQETQYF. DNA for the CDR3: TGTGCCATCAGTTGGACAGAGACAAACCAAGAGACCCAGTACTTC.